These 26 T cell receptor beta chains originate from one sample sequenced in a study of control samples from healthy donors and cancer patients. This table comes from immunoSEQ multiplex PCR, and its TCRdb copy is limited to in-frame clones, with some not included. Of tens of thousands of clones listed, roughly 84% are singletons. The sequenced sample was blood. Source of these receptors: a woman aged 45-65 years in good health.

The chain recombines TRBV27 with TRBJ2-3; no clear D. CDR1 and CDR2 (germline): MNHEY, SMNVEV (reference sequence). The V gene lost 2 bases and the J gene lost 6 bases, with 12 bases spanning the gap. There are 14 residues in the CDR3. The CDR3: CASSLDSGRDTQYF. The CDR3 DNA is TGTGCCAGCAGTTTAGATAGTGGGCGGGATACGCAGTATTTT.

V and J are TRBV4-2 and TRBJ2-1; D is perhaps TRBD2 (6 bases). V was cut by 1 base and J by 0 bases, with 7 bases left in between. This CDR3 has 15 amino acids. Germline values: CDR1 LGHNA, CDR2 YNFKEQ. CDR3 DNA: TGTGCCAGCAGCCAAGGGGGAGGCTCCTACAATGAGCAGTTCTTC. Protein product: CASSQGGGSYNEQFF.

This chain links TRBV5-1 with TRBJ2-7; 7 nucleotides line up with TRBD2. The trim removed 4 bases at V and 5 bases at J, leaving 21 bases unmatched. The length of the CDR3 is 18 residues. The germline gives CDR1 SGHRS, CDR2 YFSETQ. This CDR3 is CASSPRGRSGDFKDEQYF. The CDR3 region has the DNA TGCGCCAGCAGCCCCCGTGGAAGGAGCGGGGATTTTAAAGACGAGCAGTACTTC. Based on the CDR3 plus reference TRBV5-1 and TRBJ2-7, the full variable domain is KAGVTQTPRYLIKTRGQQVTLSCSPISGHRSVSWYQQTPGQGLQFLFEYFSETQRNKGNFPGRFSGRQFSNSRSEMNVSTLELGDSALYLCASSPRGRSGDFKDEQYFGPGTRLTVT.

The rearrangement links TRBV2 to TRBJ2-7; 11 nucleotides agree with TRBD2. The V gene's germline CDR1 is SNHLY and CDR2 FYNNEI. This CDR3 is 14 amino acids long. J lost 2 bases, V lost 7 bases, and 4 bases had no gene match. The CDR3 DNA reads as TGTGCCAGCATGGGGACTAGCGGCACCTACGAGCAGTACTTC. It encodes CASMGTSGTYEQYF. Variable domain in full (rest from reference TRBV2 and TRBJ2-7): EPEVTQTPSHQVTQMGQEVILRCVPISNHLYFYWYRQILGQKVEFLVSFYNNEISEKSEIFDDQFSVERPDGSNFTLKIRSTKLEDSAMYFCASMGTSGTYEQYFGPGTRLTVT.

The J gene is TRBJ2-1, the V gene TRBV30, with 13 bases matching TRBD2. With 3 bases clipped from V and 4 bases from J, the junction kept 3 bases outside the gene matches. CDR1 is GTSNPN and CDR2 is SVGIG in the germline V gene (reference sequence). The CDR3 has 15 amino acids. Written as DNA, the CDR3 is TGTGCCTGGAGCCCACTAGCGGGAGGGTACAATGAGCAGTTCTTC. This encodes CAWSPLAGGYNEQFF.

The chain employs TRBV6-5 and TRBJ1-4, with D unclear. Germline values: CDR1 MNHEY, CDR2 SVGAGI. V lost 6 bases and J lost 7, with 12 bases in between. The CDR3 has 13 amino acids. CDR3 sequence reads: CASSAVALEKLFF. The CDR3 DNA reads TGTGCCAGCAGCGCTGTGGCGCTTGAAAAACTGTTTTTT.

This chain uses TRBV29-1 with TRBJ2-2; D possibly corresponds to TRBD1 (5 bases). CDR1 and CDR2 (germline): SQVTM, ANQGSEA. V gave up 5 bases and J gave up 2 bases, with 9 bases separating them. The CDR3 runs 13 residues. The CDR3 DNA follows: TGCAGCGTTTGGACATCTAACACCGGGGAGCTGTTTTTT. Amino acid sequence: CSVWTSNTGELFF.

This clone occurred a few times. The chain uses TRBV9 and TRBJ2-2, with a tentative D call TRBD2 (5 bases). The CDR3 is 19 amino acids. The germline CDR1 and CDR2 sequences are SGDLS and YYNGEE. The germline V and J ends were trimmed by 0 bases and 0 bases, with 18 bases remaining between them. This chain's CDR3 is CASSVEGLGAAANTGELFF. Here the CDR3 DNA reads TGTGCCAGCAGCGTAGAGGGATTGGGAGCCGCCGCGAACACCGGGGAGCTGTTTTTT.

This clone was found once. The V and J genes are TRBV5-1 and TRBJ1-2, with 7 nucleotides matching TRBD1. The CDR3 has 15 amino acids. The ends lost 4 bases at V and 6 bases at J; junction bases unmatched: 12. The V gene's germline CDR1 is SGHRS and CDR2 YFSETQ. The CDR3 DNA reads TGCGCCAGCAGCCTCGGGACAGATCGGTCGGATGGCTACACCTTC. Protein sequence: CASSLGTDRSDGYTF.

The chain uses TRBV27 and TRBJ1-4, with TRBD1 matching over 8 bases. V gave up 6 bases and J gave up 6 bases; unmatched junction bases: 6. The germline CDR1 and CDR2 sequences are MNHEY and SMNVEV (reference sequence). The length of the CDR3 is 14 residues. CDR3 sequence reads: CASRPDRVDEKLFF. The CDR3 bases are TGTGCCAGCAGACCGGACAGGGTGGATGAAAAACTGTTTTTT.

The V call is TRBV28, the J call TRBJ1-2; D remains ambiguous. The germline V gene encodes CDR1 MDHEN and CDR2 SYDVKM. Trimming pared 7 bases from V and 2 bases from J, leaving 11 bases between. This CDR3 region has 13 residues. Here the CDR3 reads CASIEGSNYGYTF. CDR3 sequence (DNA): TGTGCCAGCATCGAAGGGTCAAACTATGGCTACACCTTC.

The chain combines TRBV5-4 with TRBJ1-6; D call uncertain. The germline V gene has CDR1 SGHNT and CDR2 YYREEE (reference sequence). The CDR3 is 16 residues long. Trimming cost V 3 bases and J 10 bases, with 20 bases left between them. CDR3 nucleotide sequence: TGTGCCAGCAGCTCGGAAGGCTCCGGGCGGAACTCACCCCTCCACTTT. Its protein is CASSSEGSGRNSPLHF.

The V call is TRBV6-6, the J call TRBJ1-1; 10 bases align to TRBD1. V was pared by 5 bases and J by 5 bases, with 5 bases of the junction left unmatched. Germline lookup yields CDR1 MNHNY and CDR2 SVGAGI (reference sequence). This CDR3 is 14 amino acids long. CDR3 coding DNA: TGTGCCAGCAGTGAGACAGGGGGCCGGACTGAAGCTTTCTTT. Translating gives CASSETGGRTEAFF.

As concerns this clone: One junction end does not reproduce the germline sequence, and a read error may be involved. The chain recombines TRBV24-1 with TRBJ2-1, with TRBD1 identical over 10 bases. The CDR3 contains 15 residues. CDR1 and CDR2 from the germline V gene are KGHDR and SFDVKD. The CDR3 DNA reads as TGTGCCACCAGTGGACAGGGGGCCTCCTACAATGGGCAGTTCTTC. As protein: CATSGQGASYNGQFF.

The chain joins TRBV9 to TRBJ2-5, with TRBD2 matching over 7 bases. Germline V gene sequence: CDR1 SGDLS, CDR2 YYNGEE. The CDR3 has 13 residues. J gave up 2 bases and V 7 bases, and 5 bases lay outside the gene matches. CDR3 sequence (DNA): TGTGCCAGCTCGTCTAGCGGACAAGAGACCCAGTACTTC. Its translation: CASSSSGQETQYF.

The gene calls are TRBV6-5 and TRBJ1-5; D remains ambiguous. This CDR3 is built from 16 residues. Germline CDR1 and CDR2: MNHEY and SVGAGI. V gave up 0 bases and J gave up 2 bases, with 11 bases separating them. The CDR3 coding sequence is TGTGCCAGCAGTTACTCGTGGGCGGGTGGCAATCAGCCCCAGCATTTT. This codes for CASSYSWAGGNQPQHF.

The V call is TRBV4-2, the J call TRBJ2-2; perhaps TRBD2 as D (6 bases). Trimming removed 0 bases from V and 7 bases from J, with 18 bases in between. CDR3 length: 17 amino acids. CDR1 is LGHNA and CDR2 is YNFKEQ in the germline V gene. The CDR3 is CASSQDRGAGPVGELFF. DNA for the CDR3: TGTGCCAGCAGCCAAGATCGAGGCGCGGGGCCGGTCGGGGAGCTGTTTTTT.

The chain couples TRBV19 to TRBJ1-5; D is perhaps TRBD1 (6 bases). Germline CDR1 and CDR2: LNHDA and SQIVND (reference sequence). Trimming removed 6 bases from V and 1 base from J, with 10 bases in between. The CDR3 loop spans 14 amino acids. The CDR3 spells CASSRGGSNQPQHF. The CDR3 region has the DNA TGTGCCAGTAGCAGGGGTGGGAGCAATCAGCCCCAGCATTTT.

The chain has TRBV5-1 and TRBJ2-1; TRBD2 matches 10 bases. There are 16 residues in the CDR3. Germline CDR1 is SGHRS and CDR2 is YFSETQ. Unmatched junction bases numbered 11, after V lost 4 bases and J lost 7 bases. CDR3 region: CASSPGPAGGLNEQFF. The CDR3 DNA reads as TGCGCCAGCAGCCCGGGACCAGCGGGAGGGCTGAATGAGCAGTTCTTC. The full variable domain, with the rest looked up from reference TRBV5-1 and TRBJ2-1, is KAGVTQTPRYLIKTRGQQVTLSCSPISGHRSVSWYQQTPGQGLQFLFEYFSETQRNKGNFPGRFSGRQFSNSRSEMNVSTLELGDSALYLCASSPGPAGGLNEQFFGPGTRLTVL.

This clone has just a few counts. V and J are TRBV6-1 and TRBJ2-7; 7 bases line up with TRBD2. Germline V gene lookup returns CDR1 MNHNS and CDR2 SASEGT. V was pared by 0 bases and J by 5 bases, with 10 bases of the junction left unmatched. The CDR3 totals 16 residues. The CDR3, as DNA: TGTGCCAGCAGTGAAGCCTCCTGGGGGGGAGGGCACGAGCAGTACTTC. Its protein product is CASSEASWGGGHEQYF.

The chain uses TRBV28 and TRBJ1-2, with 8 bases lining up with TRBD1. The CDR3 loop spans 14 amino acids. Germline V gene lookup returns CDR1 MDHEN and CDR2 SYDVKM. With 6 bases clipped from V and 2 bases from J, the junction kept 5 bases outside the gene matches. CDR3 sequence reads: CASSRDRSNYGYTF. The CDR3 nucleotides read TGTGCCAGCAGCCGGGACAGGTCAAACTATGGCTACACCTTC.

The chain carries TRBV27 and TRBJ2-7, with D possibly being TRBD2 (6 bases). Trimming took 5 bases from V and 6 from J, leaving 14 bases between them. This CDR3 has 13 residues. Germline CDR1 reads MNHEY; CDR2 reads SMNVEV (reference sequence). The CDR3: CASSQGLWLEQYF. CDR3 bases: TGTGCCAGCAGTCAGGGACTTTGGCTCGAGCAGTACTTC.

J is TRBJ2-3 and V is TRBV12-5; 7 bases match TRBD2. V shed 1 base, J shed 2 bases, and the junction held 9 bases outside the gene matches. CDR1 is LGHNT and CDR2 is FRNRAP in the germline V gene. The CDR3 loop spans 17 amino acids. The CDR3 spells CASGLESTAGVTDTQYF. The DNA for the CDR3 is TGTGCTAGTGGTTTGGAAAGTACGGCGGGAGTCACAGATACGCAGTATTTT.

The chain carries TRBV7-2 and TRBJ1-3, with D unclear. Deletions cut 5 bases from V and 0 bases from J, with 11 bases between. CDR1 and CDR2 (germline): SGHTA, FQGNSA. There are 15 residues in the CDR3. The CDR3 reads CASSPERLSGNTIYF. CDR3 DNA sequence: TGTGCCAGCAGCCCGGAGCGGCTCTCTGGAAACACCATATATTTT.

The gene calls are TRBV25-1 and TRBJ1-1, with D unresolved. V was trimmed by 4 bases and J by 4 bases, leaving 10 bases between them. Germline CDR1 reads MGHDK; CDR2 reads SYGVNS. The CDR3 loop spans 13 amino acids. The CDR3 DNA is TGTGCCAGCAGTGGAGGCGGAACCACTGAAGCTTTCTTT. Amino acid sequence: CASSGGGTTEAFF.

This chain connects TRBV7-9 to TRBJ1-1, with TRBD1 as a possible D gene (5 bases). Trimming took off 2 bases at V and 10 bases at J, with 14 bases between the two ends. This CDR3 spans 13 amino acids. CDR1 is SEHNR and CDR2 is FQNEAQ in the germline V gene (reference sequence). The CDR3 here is CASSLTGHRGAFF. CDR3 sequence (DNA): TGTGCCAGCAGCTTAACTGGACATAGAGGAGCTTTCTTT.